This TCR beta chain was recovered during a study of regulatory T cells in long-lasting Graves disease. Time point specified: newly diagnosed GD, antithyroid drugs for less than 3 months. From RNA extracted from PBMCs, the TCR library was made. Arm-PCR with iRepertoire HTBI primers amplified the CDR3 regions for these TCR beta libraries. TCRdb re-called the multiplex PCR reads through MiXCR, storing one row per CDR3 protein. The data show more than 450,000 distinct CDR3 sequences, with around 16% seen just once and 12% held by the top ten. The CDR3 is 16 residues long. The V end was cut by 6 bases, the J end by 4 bases, with 18 bases between. Germline-derived CDR1 and CDR2 are MNHNS and SASEGT. In addition, the sample was reused for a study of T cells in Graves' hyperthyroidism and ophthalmopathy.

This material consisted of peripheral blood mononuclear cells (PBMCs), taken at new diagnosis, from a patient treated with antithyroid drugs. V and J are TRBV6-1 and TRBJ2-2; TRBD1 is a possible D gene (6 bases). This TCR came from a man aged 35-49 years with Graves disease. The CDR3 loop is CASSSIDRRSTGELFF. As DNA, the CDR3 is TGTGCCAGCAGCTCCATTGACAGGCGCAGCACCGGGGAGCTGTTTTTT.